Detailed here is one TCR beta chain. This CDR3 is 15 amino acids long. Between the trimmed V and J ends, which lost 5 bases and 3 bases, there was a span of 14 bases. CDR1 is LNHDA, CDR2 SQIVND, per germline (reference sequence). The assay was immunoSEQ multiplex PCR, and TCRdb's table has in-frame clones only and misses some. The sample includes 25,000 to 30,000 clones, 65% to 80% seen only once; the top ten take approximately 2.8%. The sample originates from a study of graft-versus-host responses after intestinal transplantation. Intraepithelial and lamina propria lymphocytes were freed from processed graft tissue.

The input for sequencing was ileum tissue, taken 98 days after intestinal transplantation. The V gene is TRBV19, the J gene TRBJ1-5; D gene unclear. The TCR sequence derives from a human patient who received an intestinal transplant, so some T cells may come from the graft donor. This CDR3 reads CASSFWGGINQPQHF. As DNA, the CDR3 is TGTGCCAGTAGTTTCTGGGGAGGGATCAATCAGCCCCAGCATTTT.